This TCR beta chain was identified during a study of high-grade serous ovarian cancer treatment subgroups (dated by TCRdb to the early 2020s). Some background on the complete study: Sequencing yielded a mean of around 13,000 reads and 6,000 to 9,000 unique TCR beta rearrangements per sample. The study profiled TCR beta repertoires in high-grade serous ovarian cancer patients grouped by complete gross resection or neoadjuvant chemotherapy response under a laparoscopic triage algorithm. Each patient contributed one primary tumor and two metastatic tumor samples, giving 90 samples in total. The approximately 30-patient cohort included some 10 patients with no residual disease after primary surgery (R0), some 10 excellent NACT responders, and some 10 poor NACT responders.

The 75 to 95 tumor samples underwent high-throughput TCR profiling with ImmunoSEQ. Turning to the authors' computational methods: Repertoire diversity metrics included richness (unique productive sequences), clonality, evenness and relatedness; Bhattacharyya coefficient assessed similarity between samples. In a sensitivity analysis, TCRs with fewer than two reads were excluded, and consistent conclusions were obtained. Not all clones reach the TCRdb copy of this immuneACCESS table, which keeps in-frame sequences only. Checked studies attribute under half of the gap to unresolved V genes and leave the rest unexplained. The V and J calls and clone size come from that table; D and trimming were worked out from the DNA. This sample comprises thousands of clones, about 70% of them detected only once. The ten largest clones add up to over 9% of the sample. Study-wide findings and limitations: Repertoire similarity between tumors from the same patient ranged from about 0.11 to 0.8, while tumors from different patients showed almost no similarity. TCR clonal relatedness correlated positively with neoantigen level and, by trend, with copy number variation and mutation load from whole-genome sequencing. The TCR repertoire analyses centered on CDR3, leaving CDR1 and CDR2 unanalyzed. Bulk tumor TCR sequencing lacked spatial information, limiting insight into HGSC tumor complexity and diversity.

Trimming leaves V shorter by 0 bases and J shorter by 8 bases, with the junction holding 4 bases beyond the gene matches. Including the terminal cysteine and phenylalanine, the CDR3 comprises 15 residues. CDR3 DNA only is kept here, 45 bases in frame from base 1. The germline V gene provides CDR1 LGHNA and CDR2 YSLEER. Tumor samples were collected prior to definitive surgery or chemotherapy. Genomic DNA extraction was performed by the MD Anderson Biospecimen Extraction Resource, and TCR sequencing was carried out by the MD Anderson Cancer Genomics Laboratory. Regarding this clone: Its antigen remains undetermined. No base-level quality is on record; no much larger clone is a single base apart.

Sequencing was done on a sample of tumor tissue. The rearranged segments are TRBV4-3 and TRBJ1-6, with 7 bases matching TRBD1. The receptor's source is a human donor with high-grade serous ovarian cancer. The base sequence is TGCGCCAGCAGCCAAGATGGGACAGCCGATTCACCCCTCCACTTT. It is translated as CASSQDGTADSPLHF.